The entry below describes one T cell receptor beta chain. This entry belongs to a study of T cells in localized non-small cell lung cancer. The V gene's germline CDR1 is LNHDA and CDR2 SQIVND (reference sequence). J gave up 2 bases and V 5 bases, and 5 bases lay outside the gene matches. The CDR3 loop spans 16 amino acids. The assay was immunoSEQ multiplex PCR, and TCRdb's table has in-frame clones only and misses some. Of 3,000 to 4,000 clones in the sample, under 30% were seen once. V usage is TRBV19 and J usage is TRBJ2-3, with TRBD2 matching over 12 bases. The TCR sequence derives from a female donor aged 60 or older with stage I lung adenocarcinoma. The sequences come from lung tumor tissue, collected before any cancer treatment. DNA of the CDR3: TGTGCCAGTAGTGGTCGGACTAGCGGGGACACAGATACGCAGTATTTT. This gives the protein CASSGRTSGDTDTQYF.